The clone carrying this TCR beta chain appeared a few times. Its antigen is as yet unknown. This specimen belongs to a study of T-cell memory formation after mild COVID-19. Notes on the study in general: Later expanders leaned CD4+, whereas day 15 to 85 contracting clones were balanced CD4/CD8. Memory sampled before infection contained some responding clones, suggesting cross-reactive memory joined.

The authors produced TCR alpha and TCR beta cDNA libraries with sample barcodes and UMIs by 5'RACE using constant-segment primers. TCRdb itself ran the 5' RACE reads through MiXCR, one entry per CDR3 protein. The table has about 90,000 distinct CDR3 sequences, about 16% seen once. The CDR3 has 12 residues. Trimming shortened V by 3 bases and J by 11 bases, and 14 bases separated the two germline ends. The material sequenced was PBMCs or a T cell subset sorted from them (not recorded which). This receptor was taken from a man between 18 and 29 years old who had mild COVID-19 (a few samples of this study predate the infection). Cell type and time point are not known. The genes are TRBV12-3 or TRBV12-4 and TRBJ2-7; D perhaps matches TRBD2 (5 bases). The CDR3 bases are TGTGCCAGCAGTTTTTCCGGGGAAAGGGAGTACTTC. It encodes CASSFSGEREYF.